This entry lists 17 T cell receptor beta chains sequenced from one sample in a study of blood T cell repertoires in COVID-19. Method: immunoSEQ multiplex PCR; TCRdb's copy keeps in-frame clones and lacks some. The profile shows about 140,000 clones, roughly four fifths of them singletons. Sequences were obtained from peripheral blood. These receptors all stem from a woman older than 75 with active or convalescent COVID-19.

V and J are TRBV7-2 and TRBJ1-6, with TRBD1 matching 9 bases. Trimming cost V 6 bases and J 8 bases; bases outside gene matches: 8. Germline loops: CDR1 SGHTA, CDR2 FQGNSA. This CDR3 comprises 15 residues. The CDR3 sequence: CASSYRDRADSPLHF. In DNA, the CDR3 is TGTGCCAGCAGTTACCGGGACAGGGCGGATTCACCCCTCCACTTT.

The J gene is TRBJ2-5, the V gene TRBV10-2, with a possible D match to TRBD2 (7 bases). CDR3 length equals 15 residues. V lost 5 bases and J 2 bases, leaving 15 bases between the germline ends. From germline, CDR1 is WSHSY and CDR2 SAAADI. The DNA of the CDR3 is TGCGCCAGCAGTTTAGGGGGGGCCGGACAAGAGACCCAGTACTTC. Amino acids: CASSLGGAGQETQYF.

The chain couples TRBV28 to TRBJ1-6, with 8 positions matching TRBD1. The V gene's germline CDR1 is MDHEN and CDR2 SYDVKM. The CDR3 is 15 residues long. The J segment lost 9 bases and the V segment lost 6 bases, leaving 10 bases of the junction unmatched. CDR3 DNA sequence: TGTGCCAGCAGGACGGACAGGGCGTACGGTTCACCCCTCCACTTT. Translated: CASRTDRAYGSPLHF.

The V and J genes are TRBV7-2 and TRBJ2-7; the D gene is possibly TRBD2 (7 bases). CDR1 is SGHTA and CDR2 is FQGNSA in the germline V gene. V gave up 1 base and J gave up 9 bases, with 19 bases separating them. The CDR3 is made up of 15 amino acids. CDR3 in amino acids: CASSLDDRGAIRQYF. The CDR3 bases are TGTGCCAGCAGCTTAGACGATCGGGGGGCGATTCGGCAGTACTTC.

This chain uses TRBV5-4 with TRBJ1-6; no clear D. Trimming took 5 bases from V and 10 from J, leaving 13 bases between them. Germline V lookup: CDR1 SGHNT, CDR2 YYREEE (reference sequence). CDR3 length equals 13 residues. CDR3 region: CASSGRGGSPLHF. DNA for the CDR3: TGTGCCAGCAGTGGGCGGGGAGGATCACCCCTCCACTTT.

The CDR3 sequence: CASRSGTGGGQPQHF. The CDR3 region has the DNA TGTGCCAGCAGGTCCGGGACAGGGGGCGGTCAGCCCCAGCATTTT. The chain couples TRBV6-5 to TRBJ1-5; TRBD1 matches 12 bases. The CDR3 contains 15 residues. Germline assignment: CDR1 MNHEY and CDR2 SVGAGI. V trimming: 6 bases; J trimming: 6 bases; junction bases outside the gene matches: 6.

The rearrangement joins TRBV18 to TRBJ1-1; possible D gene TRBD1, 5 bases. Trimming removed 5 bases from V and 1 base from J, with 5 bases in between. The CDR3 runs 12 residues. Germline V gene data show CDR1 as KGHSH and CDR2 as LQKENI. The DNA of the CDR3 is TGTGCCAGCTCAACAGGGAACACTGAAGCTTTCTTT. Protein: CASSTGNTEAFF. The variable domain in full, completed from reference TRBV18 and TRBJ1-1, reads NAGVMQNPRHLVRRRGQEARLRCSPMKGHSHVYWYRQLPEEGLKFMVYLQKENIIDESGMPKERFSAEFPKEGPSILRIQQVVRGDSAAYFCASSTGNTEAFFGQGTRLTVV.

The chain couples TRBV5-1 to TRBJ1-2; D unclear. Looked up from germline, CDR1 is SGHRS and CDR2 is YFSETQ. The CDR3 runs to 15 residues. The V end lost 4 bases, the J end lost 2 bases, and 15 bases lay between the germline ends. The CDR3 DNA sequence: TGCGCCAGCAGCGAACGCCCCGGCAGGAACTATGGCTACACCTTC. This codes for CASSERPGRNYGYTF.

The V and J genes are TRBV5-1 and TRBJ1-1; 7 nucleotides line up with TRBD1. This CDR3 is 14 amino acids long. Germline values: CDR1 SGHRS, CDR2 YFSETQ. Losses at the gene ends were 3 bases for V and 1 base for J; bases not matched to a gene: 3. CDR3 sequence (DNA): TGCGCCAGCAGCTCGCGACAGGGGAACACTGAAGCTTTCTTT. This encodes CASSSRQGNTEAFF. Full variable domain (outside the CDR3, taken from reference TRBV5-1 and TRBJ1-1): KAGVTQTPRYLIKTRGQQVTLSCSPISGHRSVSWYQQTPGQGLQFLFEYFSETQRNKGNFPGRFSGRQFSNSRSEMNVSTLELGDSALYLCASSSRQGNTEAFFGQGTRLTVV.

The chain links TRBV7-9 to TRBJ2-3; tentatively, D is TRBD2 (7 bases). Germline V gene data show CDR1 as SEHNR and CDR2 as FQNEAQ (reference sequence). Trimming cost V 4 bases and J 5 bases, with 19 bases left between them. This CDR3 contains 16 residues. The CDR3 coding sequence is TGTGCCAGCAGCTCAGGTACGGGGGGCGCAGGAGATACGCAGTATTTT. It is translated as CASSSGTGGAGDTQYF.

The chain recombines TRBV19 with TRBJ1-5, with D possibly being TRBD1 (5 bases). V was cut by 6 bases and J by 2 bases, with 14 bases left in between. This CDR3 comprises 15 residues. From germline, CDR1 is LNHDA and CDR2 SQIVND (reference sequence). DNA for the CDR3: TGTGCCAGTAGAGCAGGGTTTAGAGGCAATCAGCCCCAGCATTTT. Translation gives CASRAGFRGNQPQHF.

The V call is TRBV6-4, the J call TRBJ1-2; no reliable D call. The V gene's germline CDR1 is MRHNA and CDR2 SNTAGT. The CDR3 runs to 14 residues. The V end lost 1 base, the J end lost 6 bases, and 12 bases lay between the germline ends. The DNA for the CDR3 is TGTGCCAGCAGTGACTTCGGAGGGAAGGATGGCTACACCTTC. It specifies CASSDFGGKDGYTF.

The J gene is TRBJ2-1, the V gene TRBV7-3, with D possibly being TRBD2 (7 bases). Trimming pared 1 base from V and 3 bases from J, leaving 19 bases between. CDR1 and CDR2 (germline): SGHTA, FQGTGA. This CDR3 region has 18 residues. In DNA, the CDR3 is TGTGCCAGCAGCTTAAAACCCGTGGAGGGGGGGAACTACAATGAGCAGTTCTTC. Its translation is CASSLKPVEGGNYNEQFF.

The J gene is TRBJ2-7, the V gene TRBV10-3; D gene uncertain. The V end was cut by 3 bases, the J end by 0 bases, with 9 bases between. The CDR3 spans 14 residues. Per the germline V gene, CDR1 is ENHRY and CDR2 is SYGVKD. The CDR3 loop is CAISDFMSSYEQYF. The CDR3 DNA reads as TGTGCCATCAGTGATTTTATGAGCTCCTACGAGCAGTACTTC.

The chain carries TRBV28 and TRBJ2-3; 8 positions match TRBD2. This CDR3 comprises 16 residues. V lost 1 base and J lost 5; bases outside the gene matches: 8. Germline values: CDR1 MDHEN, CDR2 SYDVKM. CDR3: CASSLYERGGLDTQYF. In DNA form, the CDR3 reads TGTGCCAGCAGTTTATATGAACGGGGGGGCCTAGATACGCAGTATTTT. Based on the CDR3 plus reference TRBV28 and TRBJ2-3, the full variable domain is DVKVTQSSRYLVKRTGEKVFLECVQDMDHENMFWYRQDPGLGLRLIYFSYDVKMKEKGDIPEGYSVSREKKERFSLILESASTNQTSMYLCASSLYERGGLDTQYFGPGTRLTVL.

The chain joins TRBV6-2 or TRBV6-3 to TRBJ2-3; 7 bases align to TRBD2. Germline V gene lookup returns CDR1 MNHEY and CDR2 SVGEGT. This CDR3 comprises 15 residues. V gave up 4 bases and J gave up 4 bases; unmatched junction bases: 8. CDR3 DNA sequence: TGTGCCAGCAGTTCTCCGGCGGGGGAGGCAGATACGCAGTATTTT. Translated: CASSSPAGEADTQYF.

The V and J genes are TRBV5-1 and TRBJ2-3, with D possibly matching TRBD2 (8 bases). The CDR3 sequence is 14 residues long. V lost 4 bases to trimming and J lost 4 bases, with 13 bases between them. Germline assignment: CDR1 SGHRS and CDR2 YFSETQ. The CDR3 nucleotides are TGCGCCAGCAGCCCGGGAGGGGGCCCAGATACGCAGTATTTT. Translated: CASSPGGGPDTQYF.